These T cell receptor beta chains were read from a single sample in a study of T cells of healthy individuals. TCRdb used MiXCR to reprocess the 5' RACE reads, holding one entry per CDR3 protein. The sample holds 90,000 to 100,000 distinct CDR3 sequences, roughly 15% seen once. These TCRs come from a human donor in good health. CDR3s include the opening cysteine and the closing phenylalanine or tryptophan. The D gene is left open where the match is weak. Size is stated for part of the rows, as once, few or many counts, or as a class when the clone is expanded.

CDR3 | DNA | V | D | J | size
CSARGGTGNSPLHF | TGCAGTGCTAGAGGGGGGACAGGGAACTCACCCCTCCACTTT | TRBV20-1 | TRBD1 | TRBJ1-6 | many
CAISERPAGGNEQYF | TGTGCCATCAGTGAGAGGCCCGCTGGCGGCAACGAGCAGTACTTC | TRBV10-3 | NA | TRBJ2-7 | NA
CATSRGGLAEETQYF | TGTGCCACCAGCAGAGGGGGGCTAGCGGAAGAGACCCAGTACTTC | TRBV15 | NA | TRBJ2-5 | NA
CSASTGRTEAFF | TGCAGCGCCTCGACAGGGAGGACTGAAGCTTTCTTT | TRBV29-1 | TRBD1 | TRBJ1-1 | many
CASSLSPGVGTEAFF | TGTGCCAGCAGTTTGTCGCCCGGGGTAGGGACTGAAGCTTTCTTT | TRBV28 | NA | TRBJ1-1 | many
CASSFSGVAGGNEQFF | TGTGCCAGCAGTTTTTCCGGGGTAGCGGGAGGCAATGAGCAGTTCTTC | TRBV5-5 | TRBD2 | TRBJ2-1 | many
CSGTSGSQETQYF | TGCAGCGGGACTAGCGGGAGCCAAGAGACCCAGTACTTC | TRBV20-1 | TRBD2 | TRBJ2-5 | many
CASSWAGMNSPLHF | TGCGCCAGCAGCTGGGCAGGGATGAATTCACCCCTCCACTTT | TRBV5-1 | NA | TRBJ1-6 | few
CSARDREGQPQHF | TGCAGTGCTAGAGACCGGGAGGGACAGCCCCAGCATTTT | TRBV20-1 | NA | TRBJ1-5 | few
CASGYRGTEAFF | TGTGCCAGCGGGTACAGGGGGACTGAAGCTTTCTTT | TRBV27 | TRBD1 | TRBJ1-1 | few
CASTFFLAGGPGELFF | TGTGCCAGCACTTTTTTTCTAGCGGGAGGTCCCGGGGAGCTGTTTTTT | TRBV12-3/TRBV12-4 | TRBD2 | TRBJ2-2 | many
CASSTSGSHYEQYF | TGTGCCAGCAGTACAAGCGGAAGTCACTACGAGCAGTACTTC | TRBV27 | NA | TRBJ2-7 | many
CASSQESIYGYTF | TGTGCCAGCAGCCAAGAATCTATTTATGGCTACACCTTC | TRBV4-2 | NA | TRBJ1-2 | NA
CASSPAEMGTEAFF | TGTGCCAGCTCACCAGCGGAGATGGGCACTGAAGCTTTCTTT | TRBV18 | NA | TRBJ1-1 | few
CASSLTTGSGELFF | TGTGCTAGCAGCCTCACGACAGGGTCCGGGGAGCTGTTTTTT | TRBV7-7 | TRBD1 | TRBJ2-2 | few
CASSYSSGTVIYGYTF | TGTGCCAGCAGTTACTCTTCCGGGACAGTTATCTATGGCTACACCTTC | TRBV6-5 | TRBD1 | TRBJ1-2 | NA
CASRGGASGRAHEQYF | TGTGCCAGCAGAGGGGGGGCTAGCGGGAGGGCCCACGAGCAGTACTTC | TRBV28 | TRBD2 | TRBJ2-7 | NA
CASSSPFRGGTQYF | TGTGCCAGCAGCTCACCGTTCAGGGGGGGTACGCAGTATTTT | TRBV7-2 | NA | TRBJ2-3 | many
CATISGGLSYEQYF | TGTGCCACCATCTCAGGGGGACTGAGTTACGAGCAGTACTTC | TRBV28 | NA | TRBJ2-7 | many
CASSYSGNGNQPQHF | TGTGCCAGCAGTTACTCCGGAAACGGCAATCAGCCCCAGCATTTT | TRBV6-5 | NA | TRBJ1-5 | many
CASSEGQGDYGYTF | TGTGCCAGCAGTGAAGGACAGGGGGACTATGGCTACACCTTC | TRBV7-9 | TRBD1 | TRBJ1-2 | many
CASSPQATSTDTQYF | TGTGCCAGTAGCCCCCAGGCGACTAGCACAGATACGCAGTATTTT | TRBV19 | NA | TRBJ2-3 | NA
CSARAGDLSYNEQFF | TGCAGTGCTAGGGCGGGAGACCTCTCCTACAATGAGCAGTTCTTC | TRBV20-1 | TRBD2 | TRBJ2-1 | many
CASSESGSTQYF | TGTGCCAGCAGTGAATCTGGAAGTACGCAGTATTTT | TRBV2 | NA | TRBJ2-3 | NA
CSVEERSAGGPYEQYF | TGCAGCGTTGAAGAGAGGTCCGCGGGAGGGCCTTACGAGCAGTACTTC | TRBV29-1 | TRBD2 | TRBJ2-7 | many
CASSSMLNRFSYEQYF | TGTGCCAGCAGCTCCATGCTGAACAGGTTTTCCTACGAGCAGTACTTC | TRBV5-6 | NA | TRBJ2-7 | few
CASSQWDGRWEQYF | TGCGCCAGCAGCCAATGGGACGGGAGGTGGGAGCAGTACTTC | TRBV5-1 | TRBD2 | TRBJ2-7 | NA
CSAAGTSGSTDTQYF | TGCAGTGCTGCGGGGACTAGCGGGAGCACAGATACGCAGTATTTT | TRBV20-1 | TRBD2 | TRBJ2-3 | NA
CAIGQLDSSEQYF | TGTGCCATCGGCCAACTCGACAGTTCCGAGCAGTACTTC | TRBV10-3 | NA | TRBJ2-7 | many
CSASLFPPGVNGYTF | TGCAGTGCTAGCCTCTTTCCCCCCGGGGTTAATGGCTACACCTTC | TRBV20-1 | NA | TRBJ1-2 | NA
CASSLQGGFLYYEQYF | TGTGCCAGCAGCTTGCAGGGGGGTTTCCTCTACTACGAGCAGTACTTC | TRBV7-2 | NA | TRBJ2-7 | few
CSARDLRGLNTGELFF | TGCAGTGCTAGAGATCTTAGGGGCTTGAACACCGGGGAGCTGTTTTTT | TRBV20-1 | NA | TRBJ2-2 | few
CASSQGGQGDEQYF | TGTGCCAGCAGCCAAGGGGGACAGGGAGACGAGCAGTACTTC | TRBV3-1 | TRBD1 | TRBJ2-7 | few
CASSRSRADGNTIYF | TGTGCCAGCAGCCGATCCCGAGCCGATGGAAACACCATATATTTT | TRBV4-2 | NA | TRBJ1-3 | NA
CASSQDAGGETQYF | TGTGCCAGCAGCCAAGATGCGGGCGGAGAGACCCAGTACTTC | TRBV4-2 | NA | TRBJ2-5 | NA
CSARSGNTIYF | TGCAGTGCTAGGTCGGGAAACACCATATATTTT | TRBV20-1 | NA | TRBJ1-3 | NA
CASSQEGTSTDTQYF | TGTGCCAGCAGCCAAGAAGGGACTAGCACAGATACGCAGTATTTT | TRBV3-1 | NA | TRBJ2-3 | few